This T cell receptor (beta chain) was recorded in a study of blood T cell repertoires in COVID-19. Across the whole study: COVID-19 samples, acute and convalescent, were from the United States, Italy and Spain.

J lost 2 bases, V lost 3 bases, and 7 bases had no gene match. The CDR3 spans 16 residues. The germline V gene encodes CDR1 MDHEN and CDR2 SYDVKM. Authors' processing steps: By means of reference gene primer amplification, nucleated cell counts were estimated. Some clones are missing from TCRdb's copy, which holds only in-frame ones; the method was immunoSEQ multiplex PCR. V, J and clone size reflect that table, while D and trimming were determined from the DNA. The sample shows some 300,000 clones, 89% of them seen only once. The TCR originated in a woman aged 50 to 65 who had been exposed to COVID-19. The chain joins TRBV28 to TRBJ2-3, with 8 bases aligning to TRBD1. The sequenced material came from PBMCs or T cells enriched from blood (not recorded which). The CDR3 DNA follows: TGTGCCAGCAGTTTCCGGCTGACAGGGGACACAGATACGCAGTATTTT. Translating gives CASSFRLTGDTDTQYF.